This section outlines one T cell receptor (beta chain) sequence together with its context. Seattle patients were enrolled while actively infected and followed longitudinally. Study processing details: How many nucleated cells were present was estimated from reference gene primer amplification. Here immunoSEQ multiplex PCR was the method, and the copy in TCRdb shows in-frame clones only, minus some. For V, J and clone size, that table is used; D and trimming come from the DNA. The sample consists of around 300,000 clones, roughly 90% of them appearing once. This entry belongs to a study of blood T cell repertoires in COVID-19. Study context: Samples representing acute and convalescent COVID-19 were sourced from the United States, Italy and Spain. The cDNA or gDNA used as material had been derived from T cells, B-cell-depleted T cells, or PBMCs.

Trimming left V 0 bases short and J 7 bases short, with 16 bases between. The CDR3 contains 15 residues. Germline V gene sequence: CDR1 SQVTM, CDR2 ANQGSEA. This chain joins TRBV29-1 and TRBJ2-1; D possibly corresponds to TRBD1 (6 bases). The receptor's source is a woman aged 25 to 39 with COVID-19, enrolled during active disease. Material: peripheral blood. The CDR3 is CSVEDEGRGENEQFF. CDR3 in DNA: TGCAGCGTTGAAGATGAGGGCAGGGGAGAGAATGAGCAGTTCTTC.